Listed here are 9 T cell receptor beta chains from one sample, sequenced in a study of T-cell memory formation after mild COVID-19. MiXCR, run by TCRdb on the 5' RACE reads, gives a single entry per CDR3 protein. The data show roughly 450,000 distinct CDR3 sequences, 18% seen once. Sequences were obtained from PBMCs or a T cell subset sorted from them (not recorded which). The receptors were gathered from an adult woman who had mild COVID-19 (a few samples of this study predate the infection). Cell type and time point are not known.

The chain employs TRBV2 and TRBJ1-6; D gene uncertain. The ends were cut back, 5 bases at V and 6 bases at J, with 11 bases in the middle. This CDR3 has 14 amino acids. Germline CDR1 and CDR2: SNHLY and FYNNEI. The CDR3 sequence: CASSTIGGNSPLHF. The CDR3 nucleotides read TGTGCCAGCAGTACCATAGGAGGTAATTCACCCCTCCACTTT.

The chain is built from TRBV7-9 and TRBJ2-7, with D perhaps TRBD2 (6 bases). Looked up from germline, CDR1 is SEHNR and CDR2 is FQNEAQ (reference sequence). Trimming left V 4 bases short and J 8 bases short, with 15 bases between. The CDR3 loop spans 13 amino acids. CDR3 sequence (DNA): TGTGCCAGCAGCTGGGACTCCGAGGTGAAGCAGTACTTC. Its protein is CASSWDSEVKQYF.

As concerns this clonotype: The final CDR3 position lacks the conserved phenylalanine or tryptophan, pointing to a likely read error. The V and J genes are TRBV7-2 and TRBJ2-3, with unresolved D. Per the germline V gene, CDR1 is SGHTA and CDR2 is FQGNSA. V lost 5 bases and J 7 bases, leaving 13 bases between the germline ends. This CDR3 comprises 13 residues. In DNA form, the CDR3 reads TGTGCCAGCAGCAGCGCACTCTCAAATACGCAGTATCTT. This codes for CASSSALSNTQYL.

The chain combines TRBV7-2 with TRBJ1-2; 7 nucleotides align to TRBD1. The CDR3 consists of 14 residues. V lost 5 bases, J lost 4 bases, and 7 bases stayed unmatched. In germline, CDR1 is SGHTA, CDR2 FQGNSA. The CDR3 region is CASSPATGTYGYTF. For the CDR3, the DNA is TGTGCCAGCAGCCCGGCGACAGGGACCTATGGCTACACCTTC.

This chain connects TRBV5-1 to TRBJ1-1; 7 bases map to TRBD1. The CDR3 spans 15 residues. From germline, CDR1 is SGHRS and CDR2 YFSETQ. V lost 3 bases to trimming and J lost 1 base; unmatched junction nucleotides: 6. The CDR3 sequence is CASSYSDRANTEAFF. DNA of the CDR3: TGCGCCAGCAGCTACTCCGACAGGGCGAACACTGAAGCTTTCTTT.

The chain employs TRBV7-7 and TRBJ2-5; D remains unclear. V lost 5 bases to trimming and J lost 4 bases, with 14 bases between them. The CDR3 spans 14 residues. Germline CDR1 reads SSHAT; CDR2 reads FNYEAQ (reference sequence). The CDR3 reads CASSPSTPAETQYF. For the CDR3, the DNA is TGTGCCAGCAGCCCTAGTACCCCCGCAGAGACCCAGTACTTC.

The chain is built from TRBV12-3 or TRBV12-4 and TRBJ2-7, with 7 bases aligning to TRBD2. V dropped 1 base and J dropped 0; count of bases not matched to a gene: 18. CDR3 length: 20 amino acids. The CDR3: CASSLGVVGLSREGSYEQYF. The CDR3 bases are TGTGCCAGCAGTTTAGGGGTAGTGGGTTTGTCGAGGGAGGGCTCCTACGAGCAGTACTTC.

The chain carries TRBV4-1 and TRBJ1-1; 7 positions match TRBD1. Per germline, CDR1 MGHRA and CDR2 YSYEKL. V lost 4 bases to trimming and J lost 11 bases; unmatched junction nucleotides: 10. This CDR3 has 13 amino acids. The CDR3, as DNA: TGCGCCAGCAGCCCCCAGGGGGTATCAGGGGCTTTCTTT. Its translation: CASSPQGVSGAFF.

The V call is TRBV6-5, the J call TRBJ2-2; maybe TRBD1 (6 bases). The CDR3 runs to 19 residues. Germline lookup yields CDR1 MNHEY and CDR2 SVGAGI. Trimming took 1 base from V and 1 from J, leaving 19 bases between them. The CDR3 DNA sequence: TGTGCCAGCAGTTACTACCGCCTTCGGGGACACCAGAACACCGGGGAGCTGTTTTTT. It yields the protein CASSYYRLRGHQNTGELFF.